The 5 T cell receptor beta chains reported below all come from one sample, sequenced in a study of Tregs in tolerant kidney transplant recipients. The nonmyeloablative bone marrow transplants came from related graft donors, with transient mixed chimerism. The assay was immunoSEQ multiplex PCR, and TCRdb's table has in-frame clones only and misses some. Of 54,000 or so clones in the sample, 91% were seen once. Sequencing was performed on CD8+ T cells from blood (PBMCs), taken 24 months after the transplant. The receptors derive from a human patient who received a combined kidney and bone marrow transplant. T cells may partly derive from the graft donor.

The CDR3 nucleotides read TGTGCCTCCGAGGTCGGAGGGTCGGTCACCGGGGAGCTGTTTTTT. Amino acid sequence: CASEVGGSVTGELFF. The chain recombines TRBV30 with TRBJ2-2; the D gene is possibly TRBD2 (6 bases). The germline gives CDR1 GTSNPN, CDR2 SVGIG (reference sequence). The V gene lost 7 bases and the J gene lost 4 bases, with 19 bases spanning the gap. The CDR3 consists of 15 residues.

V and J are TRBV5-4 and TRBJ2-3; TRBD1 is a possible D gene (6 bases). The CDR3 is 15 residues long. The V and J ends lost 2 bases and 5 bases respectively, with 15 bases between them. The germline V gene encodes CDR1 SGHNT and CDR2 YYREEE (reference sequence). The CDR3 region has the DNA TGTGCCAGCAGCTTTGGGGGCCTTGGGGGAGATACGCAGTATTTT. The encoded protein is CASSFGGLGGDTQYF. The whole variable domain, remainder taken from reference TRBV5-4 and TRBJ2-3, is ETGVTQSPTHLIKTRGQQVTLRCSSQSGHNTVSWYQQALGQGPQFIFQYYREEENGRGNFPPRFSGLQFPNYSSELNVNALELDDSALYLCASSFGGLGGDTQYFGPGTRLTVL.

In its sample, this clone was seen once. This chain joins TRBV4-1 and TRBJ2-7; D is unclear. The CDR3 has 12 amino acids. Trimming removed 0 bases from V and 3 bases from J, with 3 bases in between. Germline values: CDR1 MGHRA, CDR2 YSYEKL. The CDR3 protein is CASSQDNYEQYF. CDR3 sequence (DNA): TGCGCCAGCAGCCAAGACAACTACGAGCAGTACTTC.

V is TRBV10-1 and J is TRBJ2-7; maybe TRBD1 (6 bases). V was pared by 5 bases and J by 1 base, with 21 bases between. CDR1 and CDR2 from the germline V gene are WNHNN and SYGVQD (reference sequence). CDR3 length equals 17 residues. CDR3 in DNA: TGCGCCAGCAGTTTTTTCGACAGTCGGACAGCATCCTACGAGCAGTACTTC. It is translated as CASSFFDSRTASYEQYF.

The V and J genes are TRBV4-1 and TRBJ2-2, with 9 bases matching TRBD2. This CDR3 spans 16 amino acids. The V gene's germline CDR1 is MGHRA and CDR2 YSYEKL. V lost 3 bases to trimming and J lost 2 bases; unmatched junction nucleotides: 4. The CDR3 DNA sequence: TGCGCCAGCAGCCATAGCGGGGGAACTAACACCGGGGAGCTGTTTTTT. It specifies CASSHSGGTNTGELFF.